The sequence of this T cell receptor (beta chain) was determined in a study of blood T cell repertoires in COVID-19. Only in-frame clones appear in the TCRdb table, and some are missing; sequencing was by immunoSEQ multiplex PCR. The repertoire has about 190,000 clones, around 82% of them found once; the top ten carry under 6.5%. Sequenced sample: PBMCs or T cells enriched from blood (not recorded which). This sequence originates from a woman aged 55 to 70 with acute COVID-19.

The CDR3 sequence: CSASRGQLQETQYF. In DNA form, the CDR3 reads TGCAGTGCTAGTCGTGGACAGCTACAAGAGACCCAGTACTTC. The genes are TRBV20-1 and TRBJ2-5, with a tentative D call TRBD1 (6 bases). Trimming took off 3 bases at V and 2 bases at J, with 13 bases between the two ends. Germline values: CDR1 DFQATT, CDR2 SNEGSKA (reference sequence). The CDR3 length is 14 residues.